This T cell receptor (beta chain) came from a study of shared clonotypes between healthy human individuals. General study findings and limits: Blood alone was sampled, and tissue repertoires likely differ.

Concerning this clone: The antigen is not known.

It was around 0.3 ug DNA, 25,000 to 35,000 T cell genomes, that went into each replicate PCR of unsorted PBMC. Generated by immunoSEQ multiplex PCR, the TCRdb table keeps only in-frame clones and is missing some. The table lists around 430,000 clones, 79% of them singletons. The CDR3 totals 17 residues. CDR1 and CDR2 from the germline V gene are MDHEN and SYDVKM. With 4 bases removed from V and 0 bases from J, the gap between germline ends came to 16 bases. Caucasian adults living in Nashville, Tennessee, provided all samples. The chain carries TRBV28 and TRBJ2-1, with a weak D call TRBD2 (6 bases). This sequence originates from a woman aged 40 to 50 in good health. Some clones in this sample may be carry-over from other donors' samples. The sequenced sample was PBMCs. CDR3 sequence (DNA): TGTGCCAGCAGTTCGAATAGCGGATGGAGCTCCTACAATGAGCAGTTCTTC. It specifies CASSSNSGWSSYNEQFF.